This T cell receptor beta chain was retrieved from a study of technical replicates of blood from a few donors. The CDR3 is made up of 16 amino acids. J gave up 4 bases and V 4 bases, and 11 bases lay outside the gene matches. From germline, CDR1 is SGDLS and CDR2 YYNGEE. Assay used: immunoSEQ multiplex PCR; TCRdb lists only in-frame clones, some missing. The table includes roughly 65,000 clones, around 86% detected once. The receptor was derived from a human donor in good health. Some clones in this sample may be carry-over from other donors' samples. The source material was PBMCs. This sequence joins TRBV9 and TRBJ2-1; 7 positions agree with TRBD2. CDR3 loop: CASSTLAGDHYNEQFF. In DNA, the CDR3 is TGTGCCAGCAGCACCCTTGCGGGGGATCATTACAATGAGCAGTTCTTC.